Ten or more counts support the clone carrying this TCR beta chain. The sample belongs to a study of T cells in Graves' hyperthyroidism and ophthalmopathy. RNA transcripts served as the template for amplifying TCR beta CDR3 regions. HTBI primers were employed in a first-round RT-PCR of the TCR CDR3. TCRdb re-derived calls from the multiplex PCR reads in MiXCR, one entry per CDR3 protein. In the table there are around 720,000 distinct CDR3 sequences, around a third of which are singletons. The clonotype was recovered from a woman in her 40s with Graves' hyperthyroidism. Sequences were obtained from blood.

Here the CDR3 reads CASSEIGGNQPQHF. In DNA form, the CDR3 reads TGTGCCAGCAGTGAGATAGGGGGCAATCAGCCCCAGCATTTT. The V gene is TRBV6-5, the J gene TRBJ1-5; D may be TRBD1 (5 bases). The CDR3 contains 14 residues. The V gene lost 5 bases and the J gene lost 2 bases, with 10 bases spanning the gap. Germline-derived CDR1 and CDR2 are MNHEY and SVGAGI.